This TCR beta chain was profiled in a study of T cell repertoires in cytomegalovirus infection. Study-level background: Public signatures in TCR beta pointed to CMV infection and matching HLA type. General study results and limits: HLA-C-restricted, CMV-specific TCR beta clonotypes were dominant ex vivo. Carriers of CMV plus the relevant HLA were identified by cumulative public TCR beta family frequency.

Each CDR3 protein is one row after TCRdb ran MiXCR on the reads. The sample records 350,000 to 550,000 distinct CDR3 sequences, about 33% being singletons. In regard to this clonotype: The target antigen is unknown.

Germline lookup yields CDR1 KGHSH and CDR2 LQKENI. The CDR3 is 16 amino acids. The ends were cut back, 3 bases at V and 1 base at J, with 15 bases in the middle. The chain combines TRBV18 with TRBJ1-1; D remains unclear. The sequence was obtained from a human donor in good health (CMV status not recorded). Some clones in this sample may be carry-over from other donors' samples. Specimen: PBMCs. The CDR3 here is CASSPYPTRKNTEAFF. In DNA, the CDR3 is TGTGCCAGCTCACCCTATCCAACTCGGAAGAACACTGAAGCTTTCTTT. The entire variable domain, with the rest obtained from reference TRBV18 and TRBJ1-1, is as follows: NAGVMQNPRHLVRRRGQEARLRCSPMKGHSHVYWYRQLPEEGLKFMVYLQKENIIDESGMPKERFSAEFPKEGPSILRIQQVVRGDSAAYFCASSPYPTRKNTEAFFGQGTRLTVV.